This T cell receptor (beta chain) was found in a study of shared clonotypes between healthy human individuals. Germline trimming cut 4 bases from V and 2 bases from J; bases unmatched to any gene: 7. The CDR3 extends over 16 amino acids. Germline-derived CDR1 and CDR2 are SGHTA and FQGNSA. The repertoire was sequenced with immunoSEQ multiplex PCR; TCRdb's copy has only in-frame clones and lacks some. The sample has 2 million to 2.5 million clones; 95% are singletons. The chain has TRBV7-2 and TRBJ1-5, with 8 positions matching TRBD1. The origin of this receptor is a man between 18 and 29 years old in good health. What was sequenced was naive CD4+ T cells sorted from blood. Subset specified: CD45RA+ positively selected. Here the CDR3 reads CASSSPGTGGNQPQHF. Written as DNA, the CDR3 is TGTGCCAGCAGCTCCCCCGGGACAGGAGGCAATCAGCCCCAGCATTTT.